This T cell receptor (beta chain) emerged from a study of early T cells in non-severe SARS-CoV-2 infection. Study conclusions and caveats: Missing private and CD4 specificities, VDJdb matching favored anti-spike CD8 responses.

For this clonotype: Its specificity is unknown.

Germline CDR1 SGHKS, CDR2 YYEKEE (reference sequence). V lost 5 bases, J lost 0 bases, and 9 bases lay in between. The CDR3 totals 15 residues. Via MiXCR, TCRdb re-called the 5' RACE reads, giving one row per CDR3 protein. The table has about 64,000 distinct CDR3 sequences, 20% seen once; the top ten hold 16%. The rearrangement joins TRBV5-5 to TRBJ1-6; no clear D gene. The sequences come from whole blood, collected at baseline. This clonotype was sampled from an adult who was a healthcare worker with PCR-confirmed SARS-CoV-2 infection or an uninfected control (not recorded which). The CDR3 bases are TGTGCCAGCAGTCCCGCGAGCTCCTATAATTCACCCCTCCACTTT. Translated, it gives CASSPASSYNSPLHF.